This is a list of T cell receptor beta chains from one sample in a study of T cells after yellow fever vaccination. MiXCR, run by TCRdb on the 5' RACE reads, gives a single entry per CDR3 protein. This table holds just under 600,000 distinct CDR3 sequences, less than 15% found once. The sequences come from PBMCs, collected on the day of the yellow fever booster vaccination. These receptor sequences come from a young man who received the YFV17D yellow fever vaccine. Each CDR3 is given with its conserved first and last residue. Each record gives: clone size, D gene, V gene, J gene, CDR3 protein, CDR3 DNA. A D gene is named only where the DNA matches it firmly. Only some rows state a clone size, as once, few, many or a class for expanded clones.

few	TRBD2	TRBV20-1	TRBJ2-5	CSARATSGSRAGIETQYF	TGCAGTGCTAGGGCGACTAGCGGGAGCCGGGCCGGGATTGAGACCCAGTACTTC
NA	TRBD2	TRBV19	TRBJ2-1	CASSIDSGDSYNEQFF	TGTGCCAGTAGTATTGATAGCGGGGACTCCTACAATGAGCAGTTCTTC
NA	TRBD1	TRBV9	TRBJ1-4	CASSSGTGGLGEKLFF	TGTGCCAGCAGCTCCGGGACAGGGGGTTTAGGTGAAAAACTGTTTTTT
NA	NA	TRBV7-2	TRBJ2-5	CASSLASEGTQYF	TGTGCCAGCAGCTTAGCCTCGGAAGGGACCCAGTACTTC
few	NA	TRBV3-1	TRBJ2-2	CASSQGRAGNTGELFF	TGTGCCAGCAGCCAAGGTCGAGCGGGGAACACCGGGGAGCTGTTTTTT
few	TRBD1	TRBV18	TRBJ1-1	CASSDRPMNTEAFF	TGTGCCAGCTCGGACAGGCCCATGAACACTGAAGCTTTCTTT
NA	TRBD2	TRBV5-5	TRBJ2-3	CASSPPRLAGTDTQYF	TGTGCCAGCAGCCCGCCTAGACTAGCGGGCACAGATACGCAGTATTTT
many	TRBD1	TRBV5-1	TRBJ2-7	CASSSSDRDRQQYF	TGCGCCAGCAGCTCCTCAGACAGGGACCGACAGCAGTACTTC
NA	NA	TRBV6-5	TRBJ2-3	CAIGVSADTQYF	TGTGCCATCGGAGTTTCCGCAGATACGCAGTATTTT
few	TRBD2	TRBV7-2	TRBJ2-4	CASSSAAGVGNIQYF	TGTGCCAGCAGCTCAGCAGCGGGAGTCGGAAACATTCAGTACTTC
few	NA	TRBV10-3	TRBJ2-1	CAISARGSYNEQFF	TGTGCCATCAGTGCTAGGGGGTCCTACAATGAGCAGTTCTTC
NA	NA	TRBV19	TRBJ2-3	CASSSRWDTQYF	TGTGCCAGTAGCTCCCGGTGGGATACGCAGTATTTT
few	TRBD2	TRBV18	TRBJ2-7	CASSRGRTSGRAVVPSEQYF	TGTGCCAGCTCACGGGGTCGGACTAGCGGGAGGGCCGTAGTTCCAAGCGAGCAGTACTTC
NA	TRBD2	TRBV20-1	TRBJ2-2	CSARGGRATGGLFF	TGCAGTGCTAGAGGCGGGAGGGCAACCGGGGGGCTGTTTTTT
many	NA	TRBV12-3/TRBV12-4	TRBJ2-3	CASSRDVDTQYF	TGTGCCAGCAGCCGGGACGTAGATACGCAGTATTTT
NA	TRBD2	TRBV11-1	TRBJ2-1	CASSLLRASGYTYNEQFF	TGTGCCAGCAGCTTACTGAGGGCTAGCGGCTATACCTACAATGAGCAGTTCTTC
few	NA	TRBV7-2	TRBJ2-2	CASSLDPTTGELFF	TGTGCCAGCAGCTTAGATCCTACCACCGGGGAGCTGTTTTTT
NA	NA	TRBV19	TRBJ2-1	CASRAGYYNEQFF	TGTGCCAGTAGAGCGGGCTACTACAATGAGCAGTTCTTC
few	NA	TRBV20-1	TRBJ2-3	CSARRGKFADTQYF	TGCAGTGCCCGTCGCGGGAAGTTCGCAGATACGCAGTATTTT
few	NA	TRBV29-1	TRBJ1-2	CSVLSGPYGYTF	TGCAGCGTTCTGTCAGGGCCCTATGGCTACACCTTC
many	NA	TRBV7-8	TRBJ1-6	CASSRSNSPLHF	TGTGCCAGCAGCCGATCAAATTCACCCCTCCACTTT
NA	TRBD1	TRBV5-1	TRBJ1-4	CASSWDYRGELFF	TGCGCCAGCAGCTGGGATTACAGGGGGGAACTGTTTTTT
NA	TRBD1	TRBV10-3	TRBJ2-3	CAISLQGAVNTQYF	TGTGCCATCAGCCTACAGGGGGCCGTGAATACGCAGTATTTT
few	NA	TRBV29-1	TRBJ1-2	CSVGGDNYGYTF	TGCAGCGTTGGGGGGGATAACTATGGCTACACCTTC
NA	TRBD2	TRBV6-1	TRBJ2-2	CASRVAGGPSGELFF	TGTGCCAGCAGAGTAGCGGGAGGGCCGTCCGGGGAGCTGTTTTTT
NA	TRBD2	TRBV9	TRBJ2-1	CASSVASLELAGVRFF	TGTGCCAGCAGCGTAGCGAGCCTTGAACTAGCGGGAGTTCGGTTCTTC
NA	NA	TRBV30	TRBJ2-2	CAWTLGVVGELFF	TGTGCCTGGACGTTGGGGGTGGTCGGGGAGCTGTTTTTT
few	TRBD1	TRBV15	TRBJ1-5	CATSWGQGSNQPQHF	TGTGCCACCAGTTGGGGACAGGGTAGCAATCAGCCCCAGCATTTT
few	TRBD1	TRBV6-7	TRBJ2-6	CASSPASGQQNSGANVLTF	TGTGCCAGCAGTCCCGCGTCGGGACAGCAAAACTCTGGGGCCAACGTCCTGACTTTC
few	NA	TRBV24-1	TRBJ2-7	CATSDLQMERMVGRYEQYF	TGTGCCACCAGTGATTTGCAAATGGAAAGGATGGTAGGTCGATACGAGCAGTACTTC
few	NA	TRBV5-1	TRBJ2-5	CASSTGYLETQYF	TGCGCCAGCAGTACAGGGTATTTAGAGACCCAGTACTTC
NA	TRBD2	TRBV6-5	TRBJ2-2	CASSYRGRVATGELFF	TGTGCCAGCAGTTACCGCGGGAGGGTAGCAACCGGGGAGCTGTTTTTT
NA	NA	TRBV13	TRBJ2-3	CASSPGYVTDTQYF	TGTGCCAGCAGCCCCGGTTACGTCACAGATACGCAGTATTTT
few	NA	TRBV4-3	TRBJ2-7	CASSQLGLDPSSYEQYF	TGCGCCAGCAGCCAATTAGGGTTAGACCCAAGCTCCTACGAGCAGTACTTC
few	TRBD1	TRBV5-1	TRBJ1-1	CASSSGQGRENTEAFF	TGCGCCAGCAGCTCCGGACAGGGAAGAGAGAACACTGAAGCTTTCTTT